This TCR beta chain was observed in a study of T cell responses to AZD1222 COVID-19 vaccine. Findings and caveats of the study: Spike-wide vaccine-associated CD4 TCRs dominated at 160-218 and 743-854. Donors were largely white British and mainly female; clonal diversity was possibly underestimated.

With regard to this clone: The antigen is undetermined.

Germline V gives CDR1 SGHRS, CDR2 YFSETQ. V was cut by 0 bases and J by 9 bases, with 10 bases left in between. The CDR3 contains 13 residues. Assay used: immunoSEQ multiplex PCR; TCRdb lists only in-frame clones, some missing. The table has around 140,000 clones, 90% to 95% seen once; the top ten hold 0.91%. This chain connects TRBV5-1 to TRBJ2-1, with a possible D match to TRBD1 (5 bases). This clonotype was obtained from an adult in good health. The sequencing used peripheral blood, collected on day 0 of MenACWY control vaccination. Here the CDR3 DNA reads TGCGCCAGCAGCTTGGTTCGGACATCTGAGCAGTTCTTC. It is translated as CASSLVRTSEQFF.